The 17 T cell receptor beta chains in this list originate from one sample, sequenced in a study of early T cells in non-severe SARS-CoV-2 infection. TCRdb used MiXCR to reprocess the 5' RACE reads, holding one entry per CDR3 protein. The table lists more than 20,000 distinct CDR3 sequences, about 3.7% of them singletons. Sequencing used whole blood. Receptors originate from an adult who was a healthcare worker with PCR-confirmed SARS-CoV-2 infection or an uninfected control (not recorded which).

This clonotype was seen many times. The V gene is TRBV6-1, the J gene TRBJ1-5; tentative D call: TRBD1 (5 bases). Germline-derived CDR1 and CDR2 are MNHNS and SASEGT. CDR3 length equals 16 residues. V was pared by 8 bases and J by 1 base, with 18 bases between. Written as DNA, the CDR3 is TGTGCCAGCGATCCATCAGGGTTGATCAGCAATCAGCCCCAGCATTTT. Protein: CASDPSGLISNQPQHF.

This clonotype has a count of ten or more. This chain uses TRBV7-6 with TRBJ2-1; 10 bases line up with TRBD1. Germline V gives CDR1 SGHVS, CDR2 FNYEAQ. The V segment lost 7 bases and the J segment 2 bases; nucleotides outside the gene matches: 11. This CDR3 region has 17 residues. The CDR3 sequence is CASNLDGDRGPYNEQFF. The CDR3 coding sequence is TGTGCCAGCAACCTCGACGGGGACAGGGGACCCTACAATGAGCAGTTCTTC.

In this sample, this clonotype turned up many times. The V and J genes are TRBV29-1 and TRBJ2-7, with D perhaps TRBD2 (6 bases). Germline V gene sequence: CDR1 SQVTM, CDR2 ANQGSEA. Trimming removed 7 bases from V and 1 base from J, with 17 bases in between. The CDR3 extends over 14 amino acids. Written as DNA, the CDR3 is TGCAGCGCGAGGAGCGGGCTCCGGTCCTACGAGCAGTACTTC. It is translated as CSARSGLRSYEQYF.

This clonotype was counted ten times or more. V gene TRBV20-1 combines with J gene TRBJ2-1, with D perhaps TRBD1 (6 bases). CDR1 is DFQATT and CDR2 is SNEGSKA in the germline V gene (reference sequence). The V and J ends lost 6 bases and 4 bases respectively, with 10 bases between them. The CDR3 has 12 amino acids. For the CDR3, the DNA is TGCAGTGCCCGGGACACTTACAATGAGCAGTTCTTC. This encodes CSARDTYNEQFF.

This clonotype was found many times. This chain links TRBV6-1 with TRBJ1-5, with 9 bases lining up with TRBD1. V shed 4 bases and J 7 bases; nucleotides not matched to a gene: 2. The CDR3 extends over 13 amino acids. CDR1 and CDR2 (germline): MNHNS, SASEGT. In DNA, the CDR3 is TGTGCCAGCAGTGGGGACAGGGACCAGCCCCAGCATTTT. Protein sequence: CASSGDRDQPQHF.

This clonotype was detected many times. V and J are TRBV6-6 and TRBJ2-7; 9 bases agree with TRBD2. CDR1 is MNHNY and CDR2 is SVGAGI in the germline V gene (reference sequence). The trim removed 4 bases at V and 0 bases at J, leaving 16 bases unmatched. The CDR3 extends over 19 amino acids. This chain's CDR3 is CASSSFGSTSGASSYEQYF. The CDR3 coding sequence is TGTGCCAGCAGTTCTTTCGGGTCGACTAGCGGCGCCTCCTCCTACGAGCAGTACTTC.

This clonotype has at least ten counts. V and J are TRBV28 and TRBJ2-5, with 8 bases identical to TRBD1. The V segment lost 4 bases and the J segment 3 bases; nucleotides outside the gene matches: 7. Germline V gene lookup returns CDR1 MDHEN and CDR2 SYDVKM. The CDR3 spans 15 residues. CDR3 nucleotide sequence: TGTGCCAGCAGTTCTCAGGGGGCAGAAGAAGAGACCCAGTACTTC. It specifies CASSSQGAEEETQYF. The full variable domain, its missing parts supplied by reference TRBV28 and TRBJ2-5, is DVKVTQSSRYLVKRTGEKVFLECVQDMDHENMFWYRQDPGLGLRLIYFSYDVKMKEKGDIPEGYSVSREKKERFSLILESASTNQTSMYLCASSSQGAEEETQYFGPGTRLLVL.

The sample holds many counts of this clonotype. The chain is built from TRBV4-3 and TRBJ2-7, with D unresolved. V gave up 1 base and J gave up 3 bases, with 13 bases separating them. The CDR3 totals 15 residues. The V gene's germline CDR1 is LGHNA and CDR2 YSLEER. This chain's CDR3 is CASSQGLGYLYEQYF. DNA of the CDR3: TGCGCCAGCAGCCAAGGGCTGGGGTATCTCTACGAGCAGTACTTC.

CDR3 DNA sequence: TGTGCCAGCAGTTTAGCCCGACTAGCGGACTCCTACAATGAGCAGTTCTTC. Amino acids: CASSLARLADSYNEQFF. The gene calls are TRBV12-3 or TRBV12-4 and TRBJ2-1; 9 bases match TRBD2. This CDR3 comprises 17 residues. The ends lost 0 bases at V and 0 bases at J; junction bases unmatched: 3.

This clonotype was counted at least ten times. V gene TRBV7-6 combines with J gene TRBJ2-7; D is unclear. The CDR3 is made up of 13 amino acids. The germline gives CDR1 SGHVS, CDR2 FNYEAQ. Trimming shortened V by 5 bases and J by 4 bases, and 12 bases separated the two germline ends. The CDR3 loop is CASSPQTSYEQYF. CDR3 nucleotide sequence: TGTGCCAGCAGCCCCCAGACTTCTTACGAGCAGTACTTC.

This clonotype was seen at least ten times. The rearrangement links TRBV20-1 to TRBJ1-1; no reliable D call. The CDR3 has 12 residues. V lost 3 bases, J lost 5 bases, and 10 bases lay in between. Germline CDR1 is DFQATT and CDR2 is SNEGSKA (reference sequence). The CDR3 DNA reads TGCAGTGCTAGTGAAAGGATGACTGAAGCTTTCTTT. Translation gives CSASERMTEAFF.

This clonotype was seen many times. The chain joins TRBV11-2 to TRBJ1-5; D might be TRBD1 (5 bases). This CDR3 has 14 amino acids. Trimming pared 5 bases from V and 6 bases from J, leaving 14 bases between. From germline, CDR1 is SGHAT and CDR2 FQNNGV. The CDR3: CASSRDRAGQPQHF. The CDR3 DNA is TGTGCCAGCAGCCGCGACAGAGCGGGTCAGCCCCAGCATTTT.

At least ten counts were recorded for this clonotype. The chain joins TRBV6-5 to TRBJ1-4, with D perhaps TRBD1 (6 bases). CDR3 length: 14 residues. Germline values: CDR1 MNHEY, CDR2 SVGAGI. Trimming left V 6 bases short and J 7 bases short, with 15 bases between. The CDR3 DNA sequence: TGTGCCAGCAGCTCCGGGACAAAGGGTGAAAAACTGTTTTTT. Protein sequence: CASSSGTKGEKLFF.

This clonotype was observed many times. This chain links TRBV12-3 or TRBV12-4 with TRBJ1-2; 7 bases line up with TRBD1. The CDR3 runs to 14 residues. V lost 2 bases and J lost 3; bases outside the gene matches: 3. CDR3 region: CASSLLGGDYGYTF. The CDR3 DNA reads TGTGCCAGCAGTTTACTAGGGGGCGACTATGGCTACACCTTC.

This clonotype has ten or more counts. The rearrangement links TRBV7-9 to TRBJ2-2; TRBD2 agrees at 11 bases. Germline assignment: CDR1 SEHNR and CDR2 FQNEAQ (reference sequence). Losses at the gene ends were 6 bases for V and 3 bases for J; bases not matched to a gene: 6. This CDR3 is 16 amino acids long. The CDR3 nucleotides are TGTGCCAGCAGGGAACCGGGACTAGCGGACACCGGGGAGCTGTTTTTT. Its protein is CASREPGLADTGELFF.

This clonotype was counted many times. J is TRBJ2-3 and V is TRBV4-1; D unclear. Deletions cut 3 bases from V and 6 bases from J, with 4 bases between. The V gene's germline CDR1 is MGHRA and CDR2 YSYEKL. The CDR3 length is 11 residues. CDR3 in DNA: TGCGCCAGCAGCCAGTGGGATACGCAGTATTTT. This sequence encodes CASSQWDTQYF.

This clonotype was picked up many times. CDR3 in DNA: TGCAGCGTTGAGTTTATCGGACAGGGGTACGAGCAGTACTTC. It encodes CSVEFIGQGYEQYF. The chain recombines TRBV29-1 with TRBJ2-7, with 9 nucleotides matching TRBD1. The CDR3 runs to 14 residues. Germline V gene data show CDR1 as SQVTM and CDR2 as ANQGSEA. V gave up 3 bases and J gave up 4 bases; unmatched junction bases: 7.